This T cell receptor beta chain was observed in a study of blood T cell repertoires in COVID-19. CDR1 and CDR2 (germline): SGHDT, YYEEEE. V was clipped by 5 bases and J by 4 bases, with 15 bases between them. This CDR3 is 14 amino acids long. The repertoire was sequenced with immunoSEQ multiplex PCR; TCRdb's copy has only in-frame clones and lacks some. This table holds roughly 84,000 clones, 80% found once. The sample was peripheral blood. The J gene is TRBJ1-2, the V gene TRBV5-6; D is uncertain. This sequence originates from a woman aged 40 to 50 with active or convalescent COVID-19. In nucleotides, the CDR3 is TGTGCCAGCAGGCGCCTTGGGAGCGGCTATGGCTACACCTTC. This sequence encodes CASRRLGSGYGYTF.